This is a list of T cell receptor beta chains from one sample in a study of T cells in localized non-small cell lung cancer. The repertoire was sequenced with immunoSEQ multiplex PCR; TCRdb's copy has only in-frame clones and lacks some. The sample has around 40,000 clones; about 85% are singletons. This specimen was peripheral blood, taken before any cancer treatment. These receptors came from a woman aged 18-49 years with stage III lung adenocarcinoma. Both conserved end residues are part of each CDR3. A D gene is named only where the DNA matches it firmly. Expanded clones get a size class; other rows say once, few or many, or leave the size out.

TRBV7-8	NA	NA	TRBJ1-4	CASSNTGFATNEKLFF	TGTGCCAGCAGCAATACAGGGTTTGCAACTAATGAAAAACTGTTTTTT
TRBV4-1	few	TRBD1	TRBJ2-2	CASSPRQGATGELFF	TGCGCCAGCAGCCCTAGACAGGGAGCCACCGGGGAGCTGTTTTTT
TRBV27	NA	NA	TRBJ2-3	CASSFGVGDTQYF	TGTGCCAGCAGTTTTGGCGTAGGAGATACGCAGTATTTT
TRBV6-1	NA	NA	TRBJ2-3	CASRSTDTQYF	TGTGCCAGCAGATCAACAGATACGCAGTATTTT
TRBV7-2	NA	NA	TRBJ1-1	CASSLSEGQTEAFF	TGTGCCAGCAGCTTATCTGAAGGGCAAACTGAAGCTTTCTTT
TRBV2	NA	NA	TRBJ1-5	CASSYGGLGKPQHF	TGTGCCAGCTCCTATGGGGGGTTAGGAAAGCCCCAGCATTTT
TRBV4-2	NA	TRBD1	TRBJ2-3	CASSQERQGASTDTQYF	TGTGCCAGCAGCCAAGAACGCCAGGGGGCGAGCACAGATACGCAGTATTTT
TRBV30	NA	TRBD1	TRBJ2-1	CAWSRQGAPEQFF	TGTGCCTGGAGTAGGCAGGGGGCCCCAGAGCAGTTCTTC
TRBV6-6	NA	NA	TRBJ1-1	CASSYSGVNTEAFF	TGTGCCAGCAGTTACTCGGGCGTGAACACTGAAGCTTTCTTT
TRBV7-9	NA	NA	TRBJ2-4	CASSFDSGAGKNIQYF	TGTGCCAGCAGCTTCGATTCGGGGGCAGGTAAAAACATTCAGTACTTC
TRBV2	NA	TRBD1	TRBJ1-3	CASSRQGQGNTIYF	TGTGCCAGCAGCCGACAGGGGCAAGGAAACACCATATATTTT
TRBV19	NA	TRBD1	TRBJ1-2	CASSPGGAPGYGYTF	TGTGCCAGTAGTCCAGGGGGGGCGCCGGGCTATGGCTACACCTTC
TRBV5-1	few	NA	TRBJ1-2	CASSLEGGAHSGYTF	TGCGCCAGCAGCTTGGAAGGGGGGGCCCATTCGGGCTACACCTTC
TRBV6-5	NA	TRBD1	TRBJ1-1	CASRIDRVNPEAFF	TGTGCCAGCAGAATTGACAGGGTGAATCCTGAAGCTTTCTTT